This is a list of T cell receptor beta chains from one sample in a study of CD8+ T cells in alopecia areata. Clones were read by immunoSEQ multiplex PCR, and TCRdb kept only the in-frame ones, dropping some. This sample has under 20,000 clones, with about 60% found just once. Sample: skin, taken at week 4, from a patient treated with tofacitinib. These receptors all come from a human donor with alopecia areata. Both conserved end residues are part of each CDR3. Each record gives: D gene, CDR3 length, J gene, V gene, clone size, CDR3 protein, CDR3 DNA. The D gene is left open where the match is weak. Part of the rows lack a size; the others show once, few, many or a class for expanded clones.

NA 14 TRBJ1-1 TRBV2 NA CASSEARVVTEAFF TGTGCCAGCAGTGAAGCGAGGGTGGTCACTGAAGCTTTCTTT
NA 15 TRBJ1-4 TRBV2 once CASSETHRAGEKLFF TGTGCCAGCAGTGAAACCCACAGGGCCGGTGAAAAACTGTTTTTT
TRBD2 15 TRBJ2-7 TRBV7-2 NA CASTHRGGSDYEQYF TGTGCCAGCACCCACCGGGGGGGGTCCGACTACGAGCAGTACTTC
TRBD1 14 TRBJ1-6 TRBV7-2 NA CASSLEGAPLTLHF TGTGCCAGCAGCTTAGAGGGGGCCCCTTTAACCCTCCACTTT
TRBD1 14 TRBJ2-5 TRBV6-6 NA CASSRDSAQETQYF TGTGCCAGCAGTCGGGACAGCGCCCAAGAGACCCAGTACTTC
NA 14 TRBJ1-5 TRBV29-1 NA CSVPGTTPNQPQHF TGCAGCGTTCCTGGGACAACCCCAAATCAGCCCCAGCATTTT
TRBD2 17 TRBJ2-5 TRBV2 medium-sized CASSGTSGGLYQETQYF TGTGCCAGCAGCGGGACTAGCGGGGGACTGTACCAAGAGACCCAGTACTTC
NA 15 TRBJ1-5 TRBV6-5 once CASRPQGGSNQPQHF TGTGCCAGCAGGCCGCAGGGAGGGAGCAATCAGCCCCAGCATTTT
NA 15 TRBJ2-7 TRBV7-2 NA CASSRASLGSYEQYF TGTGCCAGCAGCCGAGCCAGCCTGGGCTCCTACGAGCAGTACTTC
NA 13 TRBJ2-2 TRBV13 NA CASSLAGGGELFF TGTGCCAGCAGCTTAGCTGGGGGCGGGGAGCTGTTTTTT
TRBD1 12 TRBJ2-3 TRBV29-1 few CSVGQGADTQYF TGCAGCGTAGGACAGGGGGCAGATACGCAGTATTTT
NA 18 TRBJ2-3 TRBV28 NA CASSLGLMGLEDTDTQYF TGTGCCAGCAGTTTAGGTTTAATGGGCCTAGAGGACACAGATACGCAGTATTTT
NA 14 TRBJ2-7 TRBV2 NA CASSETRQVYEQYF TGTGCCAGCAGTGAAACCCGACAGGTCTACGAGCAGTACTTC
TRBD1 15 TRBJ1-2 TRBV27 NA CASSSSRDRVYGYTF TGTGCCAGCAGTTCCTCCCGTGACAGGGTCTATGGCTACACCTTC
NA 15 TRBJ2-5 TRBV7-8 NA CASSFRAKEMETQYF TGTGCCAGCAGCTTCCGGGCCAAAGAAATGGAGACCCAGTACTTC